These T cell receptor beta chains were read from a single sample in a study of post-analysis software for immune sequencing data. TCRdb recomputed calls from the PCR reads with MiXCR, one row per CDR3 protein. The table records 800,000 to 950,000 distinct CDR3 sequences, roughly 50% of them present only once. What was sequenced was blood. The receptors here all came from a girl aged 10-17 years with multiple sclerosis. CDR3s include the opening cysteine and the closing phenylalanine or tryptophan. The order of the fields is D gene, J gene, clone size, V gene, CDR3 DNA, CDR3 protein. The D gene is left open where the match is weak. Clone size is not always given. Where it is, it says once, few, many or a class for expanded clones.

D gene: .; J gene: TRBJ2-1; clone size: .; V gene: TRBV12-3/TRBV12-4; CDR3 DNA: TGTGCCAGCAGTTTAGTAGCGGCGGACCCCTCCAATGAGCAGTTCTTC; CDR3 protein: CASSLVAADPSNEQFF
D gene: .; J gene: TRBJ1-1; clone size: .; V gene: TRBV14; CDR3 DNA: TGTGCCAGCAGCCTTTTCTTCAACCGGGCCCCGGCGGGAGCTTTCTTT; CDR3 protein: CASSLFFNRAPAGAFF
D gene: .; J gene: TRBJ2-7; clone size: .; V gene: TRBV20-1; CDR3 DNA: TGCAGTGCTAGGCCCAGGGTACCCTACGAGCAGTACTTC; CDR3 protein: CSARPRVPYEQYF
D gene: TRBD1; J gene: TRBJ1-2; clone size: few; V gene: TRBV14; CDR3 DNA: TGTGCCAGCAGCCAAGATCTGTTGCCGGGACAGAGCTATGGCTACACCTTC; CDR3 protein: CASSQDLLPGQSYGYTF
D gene: .; J gene: TRBJ2-1; clone size: .; V gene: TRBV29-1; CDR3 DNA: TGCAGCGTTGTCCTATTGTGGGGCCAGTCCTACAATGAGCAGTTCTTC; CDR3 protein: CSVVLLWGQSYNEQFF
D gene: .; J gene: TRBJ1-1; clone size: .; V gene: TRBV7-2; CDR3 DNA: TGTGCCAGCAGCCCACAGACAGCGGGGGGCACTGAAGCTTTCTTT; CDR3 protein: CASSPQTAGGTEAFF
D gene: .; J gene: TRBJ2-7; clone size: .; V gene: TRBV5-1; CDR3 DNA: TGCGCCAGCAGCCTACAAGGGGGGATGGGACTGCGAAACGAGCAGTACTTC; CDR3 protein: CASSLQGGMGLRNEQYF
D gene: TRBD1; J gene: TRBJ2-3; clone size: .; V gene: TRBV29-1; CDR3 DNA: TGCAGCGCCGGCGGTAAGGGGACAGGGATGATGACAGATACGCAGTATTTT; CDR3 protein: CSAGGKGTGMMTDTQYF
D gene: .; J gene: TRBJ2-5; clone size: .; V gene: TRBV5-1; CDR3 DNA: TGCGCCAGCAGCTTGGCGAGGTTGGGAGAGACCCAGTACTTC; CDR3 protein: CASSLARLGETQYF
D gene: TRBD1; J gene: TRBJ2-7; clone size: few; V gene: TRBV29-1; CDR3 DNA: TGCAGCGTTGGCTTGAGTACGGACAGGGGTAACGAGCAGTACTTC; CDR3 protein: CSVGLSTDRGNEQYF
D gene: .; J gene: TRBJ2-3; clone size: .; V gene: TRBV28; CDR3 DNA: TGTGCCAGCAGTTCGCAGGGAATAGATACGCAGTATTTT; CDR3 protein: CASSSQGIDTQYF
D gene: .; J gene: TRBJ1-2; clone size: .; V gene: TRBV9; CDR3 DNA: TGTGCCAGCAGCCCCAATCCCGGGACCTCGGGCTATGGCTACACCTTC; CDR3 protein: CASSPNPGTSGYGYTF
D gene: TRBD2; J gene: TRBJ2-1; clone size: .; V gene: TRBV3-1; CDR3 DNA: TGTGCCAGCAGCCACTTCACTAGCGGGCATGAGCAGTTCTTC; CDR3 protein: CASSHFTSGHEQFF
D gene: TRBD1; J gene: TRBJ2-1; clone size: few; V gene: TRBV18; CDR3 DNA: TGTGCCAGCTCACCACCGGGACAGGGGATTGGTGAGCAGTTCTTC; CDR3 protein: CASSPPGQGIGEQFF
D gene: .; J gene: TRBJ2-2; clone size: once; V gene: TRBV9; CDR3 DNA: TGTGCCAGCAGCGTGATACAGGGAAACATGCCCGGGGAGCTGTTTTTT; CDR3 protein: CASSVIQGNMPGELFF
D gene: .; J gene: TRBJ2-5; clone size: .; V gene: TRBV29-1; CDR3 DNA: TGCAGCGTTGTTCAGCAGTACCAAGAGACCCAGTACTTC; CDR3 protein: CSVVQQYQETQYF
D gene: .; J gene: TRBJ2-7; clone size: .; V gene: TRBV12-5; CDR3 DNA: TGTGCTAGTGGTCCTTTAAGGGACCGGGCCTACGAGCAGTACTTC; CDR3 protein: CASGPLRDRAYEQYF
D gene: .; J gene: TRBJ2-3; clone size: .; V gene: TRBV12-3/TRBV12-4; CDR3 DNA: TGTGCCAGCAGTCTACAGCGGTTCGGGGATACGCGGTATTTT; CDR3 protein: CASSLQRFGDTRYF
D gene: .; J gene: TRBJ2-5; clone size: .; V gene: TRBV4-1; CDR3 DNA: TGCGCCAGCAGCCAAGCTCGAACGGCAACAGATCAAGAGACCCAGTACTTC; CDR3 protein: CASSQARTATDQETQYF
D gene: .; J gene: TRBJ2-7; clone size: .; V gene: TRBV12-3/TRBV12-4; CDR3 DNA: TGTGCCAGCAGTTTAGCGGTCAGCGAGCAGTACTTC; CDR3 protein: CASSLAVSEQYF
D gene: TRBD1; J gene: TRBJ1-2; clone size: .; V gene: TRBV5-6; CDR3 DNA: TGTGCCAGCAGCTTTCGGACAGGGCTGGACTATGGCTACACCTTC; CDR3 protein: CASSFRTGLDYGYTF
D gene: .; J gene: TRBJ2-5; clone size: few; V gene: TRBV29-1; CDR3 DNA: TGCAGCGTTATACGGACCCAAGAGACCCAGTACTTC; CDR3 protein: CSVIRTQETQYF
D gene: .; J gene: TRBJ1-5; clone size: .; V gene: TRBV7-9; CDR3 DNA: TGTGCCAGCAGCTTGGAGGGCCCTAATCAGCCCCAGCATTTT; CDR3 protein: CASSLEGPNQPQHF
D gene: .; J gene: TRBJ2-1; clone size: .; V gene: TRBV29-1; CDR3 DNA: TGCAGCGTGGGAAGCGGCGGCGGGTTCGGTGAGCAGTTCTTC; CDR3 protein: CSVGSGGGFGEQFF
D gene: .; J gene: TRBJ1-2; clone size: few; V gene: TRBV4-1; CDR3 DNA: TGCGCCAGCAGCCAAGAAGGGGCTCAGAGCTTCTATGGCTACACCTTC; CDR3 protein: CASSQEGAQSFYGYTF
D gene: TRBD2; J gene: TRBJ2-3; clone size: .; V gene: TRBV2; CDR3 DNA: TGTGCCAGGGCCGTAACGGGACTAGCGGGATCTTTCGATATGGATACGCAGTATTTT; CDR3 protein: CARAVTGLAGSFDMDTQYF
D gene: .; J gene: TRBJ2-3; clone size: .; V gene: TRBV21-1; CDR3 DNA: TGTGCCAGCAGCTTTCAGAACAGGGGCTACCCCACAGATACGCAGTATTTT; CDR3 protein: CASSFQNRGYPTDTQYF